The 26 T cell receptor beta chains in this list originate from one sample, sequenced in a study of blood T cell repertoires in COVID-19. The assay was immunoSEQ multiplex PCR, and TCRdb's table has in-frame clones only and misses some. In the table there are roughly 120,000 clones, 65% to 80% of which are singletons. Sequences were obtained from peripheral blood. These receptors came from a human donor with acute or convalescent COVID-19. The donor label of this sample is uncertain.

The rearrangement uses TRBV11-2 and TRBJ2-7; 7 nucleotides align to TRBD1. The junction had 8 bases not matched to a gene; V was cut back by 5 bases and J by 4 bases. This CDR3 contains 14 residues. CDR1 is SGHAT and CDR2 is FQNNGV in the germline V gene. CDR3 DNA sequence: TGTGCCAGCAGCCTTACGACAGGGCGGTACGAGCAGTACGTC. This codes for CASSLTTGRYEQYV.

This sequence joins TRBV7-8 and TRBJ1-1; unclear D gene. The CDR3 is made up of 13 amino acids. CDR1 SGHVS and CDR2 FQNEAQ come from the germline V gene. Deletions cut 4 bases from V and 1 base from J, with 7 bases between. CDR3 sequence reads: CASSSQSNTEAFF. The CDR3 coding sequence is TGTGCCAGCAGCTCACAGTCGAACACTGAAGCTTTCTTT.

The table lists this clone with a few counts. This sequence joins TRBV19 and TRBJ1-4, with TRBD1 identical over 8 bases. Germline CDR1 and CDR2: LNHDA and SQIVND (reference sequence). This CDR3 spans 15 amino acids. With V trimmed by 2 bases and J by 5 bases, 4 bases remained unmatched. This CDR3 is CASSIRGQENEKLFF. The CDR3 DNA sequence: TGTGCCAGTAGTATACGGGGACAGGAAAATGAAAAACTGTTTTTT.

The chain couples TRBV5-6 to TRBJ1-2; perhaps TRBD1 as D (6 bases). The V gene's germline CDR1 is SGHDT and CDR2 YYEEEE. The CDR3 is 14 amino acids. The V end was cut by 1 base, the J end by 8 bases, with 15 bases between. The CDR3 sequence: CASSLRTASHGYTF. The CDR3 nucleotides read TGTGCCAGCAGCTTGCGGACAGCTTCTCACGGCTACACCTTC.

There are many counts of this clone. The chain carries TRBV2 and TRBJ1-6; D may be TRBD1 (5 bases). V shed 3 bases and J shed 5 bases, with 8 bases lying between them. The CDR3 extends over 14 amino acids. Germline values: CDR1 SNHLY, CDR2 FYNNEI. The CDR3 sequence: CASSEAGNNSPLHF. CDR3 DNA: TGTGCCAGCAGTGAGGCAGGGAATAATTCACCCCTCCACTTT.

The chain uses TRBV11-3 and TRBJ1-1; D gene unclear. Germline V gene lookup returns CDR1 SGHNT and CDR2 YENEEA. Trimming took off 0 bases at V and 0 bases at J, with 8 bases between the two ends. This CDR3 is built from 15 residues. CDR3 nucleotide sequence: TGTGCCAGCAGCTTAGATTTGAGGGTGAACACTGAAGCTTTCTTT. This gives the protein CASSLDLRVNTEAFF.

The chain carries TRBV19 and TRBJ1-5; D is unclear. From germline, CDR1 is LNHDA and CDR2 SQIVND (reference sequence). V lost 5 bases, J lost 1 base, and 15 bases lay in between. This CDR3 spans 16 amino acids. The CDR3 region is CASSPLRGRSNQPQHF. CDR3 coding DNA: TGTGCCAGTAGTCCACTGCGGGGAAGGAGCAATCAGCCCCAGCATTTT.

This clone came up a few times. This chain joins TRBV2 and TRBJ1-1; D unresolved. Deletions cut 10 bases from V and 5 bases from J, with 8 bases between. The length of the CDR3 is 10 residues. Germline CDR1 SNHLY, CDR2 FYNNEI. The CDR3 spells CATAGTEAFF. CDR3 sequence (DNA): TGTGCCACCGCGGGGACTGAAGCTTTCTTT.

This rearrangement joins TRBV9 to TRBJ1-3; tentative D call: TRBD1 (5 bases). This CDR3 comprises 14 residues. The germline V gene has CDR1 SGDLS and CDR2 YYNGEE. Between the trimmed V and J ends, which lost 3 bases and 4 bases, there was a span of 11 bases. The CDR3 DNA reads as TGTGCCAGCAGCGGAACGGGGGGAGGAAACACCATATATTTT. This gives the protein CASSGTGGGNTIYF.

This clone was seen a few times. V usage is TRBV7-2 and J usage is TRBJ2-3; 7 bases agree with TRBD2. CDR1 and CDR2 from the germline V gene are SGHTA and FQGNSA. The CDR3 spans 15 residues. Unmatched junction bases numbered 4, after V lost 3 bases and J lost 1 base. The CDR3 spells CASSFGGTRTDTQYF. The CDR3 nucleotides are TGTGCCAGCAGCTTCGGGGGGACCCGCACAGATACGCAGTATTTT. The variable domain in full, completed from reference TRBV7-2 and TRBJ2-3, reads GAGVSQSPSNKVTEKGKDVELRCDPISGHTALYWYRQSLGQGLEFLIYFQGNSAPDKSGLPSDRFSAERTGGSVSTLTIQRTQQEDSAVYLCASSFGGTRTDTQYFGPGTRLTVL.

This chain links TRBV27 with TRBJ2-1; 8 nucleotides line up with TRBD1. CDR3 length equals 16 residues. Trimming at V came to 2 bases and at J to 9 bases, leaving 12 bases not matched to a gene. The germline CDR1 and CDR2 sequences are MNHEY and SMNVEV (reference sequence). CDR3 nucleotides: TGTGCCAGCAGTTTAATCTTCGGGACAGGTGAAGGTGAGCAGTTCTTC. Protein sequence: CASSLIFGTGEGEQFF.

The chain combines TRBV4-1 with TRBJ1-2, with TRBD1 identical over 9 bases. This CDR3 spans 17 amino acids. With 4 bases clipped from V and 3 bases from J, the junction kept 12 bases outside the gene matches. Germline values: CDR1 MGHRA, CDR2 YSYEKL. Written as DNA, the CDR3 is TGCGCCAGCAGCCCTTCGCCCGGGACAGGGAAGCACTATGGCTACACCTTC. Translating gives CASSPSPGTGKHYGYTF.

There are many counts of this clone. The chain uses TRBV3-1 (or the pseudogene TRBV3-2) and TRBJ2-2; D unclear. Trimming took off 3 bases at V and 2 bases at J, with 4 bases between the two ends. This CDR3 contains 13 residues. Germline V gene data show CDR1 as LGHDT and CDR2 as YNNKEL (reference sequence). CDR3 nucleotide sequence: TGTGCCAGCAGCCATCTCAACACCGGGGAGCTGTTTTTT. Protein product: CASSHLNTGELFF.

The gene calls are TRBV30 and TRBJ1-3; unclear D gene. Germline assignment: CDR1 GTSNPN and CDR2 SVGIG (reference sequence). CDR3 length: 14 residues. The V end lost 2 bases, the J end lost 0 bases, and 8 bases lay between the germline ends. The CDR3 sequence is CAWSRTTSGNTIYF. Here the CDR3 DNA reads TGTGCCTGGAGTCGAACAACCTCTGGAAACACCATATATTTT.

The chain recombines TRBV2 with TRBJ1-5; TRBD1 agrees at 9 bases. The CDR3 runs 15 residues. Losses at the gene ends were 6 bases for V and 6 bases for J; bases not matched to a gene: 9. Looked up from germline, CDR1 is SNHLY and CDR2 is FYNNEI. CDR3 nucleotides: TGTGCCAGCAGCGCCGGGACAGGGTTCGCTCAGCCCCAGCATTTT. Translated, it gives CASSAGTGFAQPQHF.

V is TRBV5-4 and J is TRBJ2-3; possibly TRBD2 for D (7 bases). Trimming stripped 1 base from V and 4 bases from J, with 13 bases between. There are 15 residues in the CDR3. The germline V gene encodes CDR1 SGHNT and CDR2 YYREEE (reference sequence). The CDR3 loop reads CASSLRGGAADTQYF. Written as DNA, the CDR3 is TGTGCCAGCAGCTTGAGAGGGGGGGCAGCAGATACGCAGTATTTT.

The chain joins TRBV2 to TRBJ2-2; 10 positions agree with TRBD1. The CDR3 is made up of 15 amino acids. CDR1 SNHLY and CDR2 FYNNEI come from the germline V gene. V lost 5 bases, J lost 5 bases, and 5 bases stayed unmatched. CDR3 protein: CASSNGQGGTGELFF. CDR3 in DNA: TGTGCCAGCAGTAATGGACAGGGGGGGACCGGGGAGCTGTTTTTT.

The genes are TRBV2 and TRBJ2-3, with TRBD2 as a possible D gene (6 bases). Germline V CDR1 and CDR2: SNHLY, FYNNEI. The CDR3 has 15 residues. Trimming left V 1 base short and J 1 base short, with 9 bases between. The chain's CDR3 is CASSEVGGRTDTQYF. The CDR3 nucleotides read TGTGCCAGCAGTGAAGTCGGGGGACGCACAGATACGCAGTATTTT.

V gene TRBV6-5 combines with J gene TRBJ2-7; a possible D gene is TRBD1 (6 bases). V was cut by 5 bases and J by 2 bases, with 10 bases left in between. The germline V gene has CDR1 MNHEY and CDR2 SVGAGI. This CDR3 is 13 amino acids long. The CDR3 DNA is TGTGCCAGCAGTAGTGGGGGCCCCTACGAGCAGTACGTC. Translated: CASSSGGPYEQYV.

The chain employs TRBV3-1 (or the pseudogene TRBV3-2) and TRBJ2-2; D is possibly TRBD1 (5 bases). V lost 5 bases to trimming and J lost 1 base, with 11 bases between them. Germline loops: CDR1 LGHDT, CDR2 YNNKEL (reference sequence). This CDR3 spans 15 amino acids. CDR3 coding DNA: TGTGCCAGCAGCGCATATCAGGGGAACACCGGGGAGCTGTTTTTT. This translates into CASSAYQGNTGELFF.

The chain carries TRBV5-1 and TRBJ1-1, with D tentatively TRBD1 (5 bases). The V end was cut by 5 bases, the J end by 3 bases, with 14 bases between. The CDR3 has 14 residues. Per the germline V gene, CDR1 is SGHRS and CDR2 is YFSETQ. The CDR3 sequence: CASSSLGGDTEAFF. As DNA, the CDR3 is TGCGCCAGCAGTTCTTTGGGGGGAGACACTGAAGCTTTCTTT. Full variable domain (rest looked up from reference TRBV5-1 and TRBJ1-1): KAGVTQTPRYLIKTRGQQVTLSCSPISGHRSVSWYQQTPGQGLQFLFEYFSETQRNKGNFPGRFSGRQFSNSRSEMNVSTLELGDSALYLCASSSLGGDTEAFFGQGTRLTVV.

The chain combines TRBV28 with TRBJ1-2; D may be TRBD1 (6 bases). Germline-derived CDR1 and CDR2 are MDHEN and SYDVKM. The CDR3 contains 13 residues. V lost 5 bases to trimming and J lost 4 bases, with 11 bases between them. CDR3 sequence: CASSVDSRYGYTF. The DNA of the CDR3 is TGTGCCAGCAGTGTGGACAGCCGCTATGGCTACACCTTC.

This clone was observed a single time. The chain uses TRBV5-1 and TRBJ1-1, with 10 bases identical to TRBD1. The CDR3 contains 15 residues. Unmatched junction bases numbered 7, after V lost 4 bases and J lost 4 bases. Germline values: CDR1 SGHRS, CDR2 YFSETQ. CDR3 DNA sequence: TGCGCCAGCAGCCTACCCGGGACAGGGGTCACTGAAGCTTTCTTT. Translation: CASSLPGTGVTEAFF.

This clone was seen once. This chain uses TRBV6-5 with TRBJ1-2; D unclear. The CDR3 spans 11 residues. V lost 8 bases to trimming and J lost 7 bases, with 11 bases between them. Germline-derived CDR1 and CDR2 are MNHEY and SVGAGI. The CDR3 nucleotides read TGTGCCAGCGGCGACACGGCTGGCTACACCTTC. Its translation: CASGDTAGYTF.

Of note for this clone: Only one base separates this from a far larger clonotype, so it likely reflects a read error. The chain couples TRBV7-9 to TRBJ2-5, with 9 nucleotides matching TRBD1. This CDR3 comprises 14 residues. CDR1 is SEHNR and CDR2 is FQNEAQ in the germline V gene (reference sequence). Trimming cost V 4 bases and J 1 base; bases outside gene matches: 1. The chain's CDR3 is CASSSTGGQETQYF. In DNA, the CDR3 is TGTGCCAGCAGCTCGACAGGGGGCCAAGAGACCCAGTACTTC.

The rearrangement joins TRBV24-1 to TRBJ2-1; D gene unclear. V shed 5 bases and J shed 2 bases, with 9 bases lying between them. The CDR3 runs 14 residues. Germline values: CDR1 KGHDR, CDR2 SFDVKD. CDR3 sequence reads: CATSALVPYNEQFF. The CDR3 DNA is TGTGCCACCAGTGCTCTAGTTCCCTACAATGAGCAGTTCTTC.